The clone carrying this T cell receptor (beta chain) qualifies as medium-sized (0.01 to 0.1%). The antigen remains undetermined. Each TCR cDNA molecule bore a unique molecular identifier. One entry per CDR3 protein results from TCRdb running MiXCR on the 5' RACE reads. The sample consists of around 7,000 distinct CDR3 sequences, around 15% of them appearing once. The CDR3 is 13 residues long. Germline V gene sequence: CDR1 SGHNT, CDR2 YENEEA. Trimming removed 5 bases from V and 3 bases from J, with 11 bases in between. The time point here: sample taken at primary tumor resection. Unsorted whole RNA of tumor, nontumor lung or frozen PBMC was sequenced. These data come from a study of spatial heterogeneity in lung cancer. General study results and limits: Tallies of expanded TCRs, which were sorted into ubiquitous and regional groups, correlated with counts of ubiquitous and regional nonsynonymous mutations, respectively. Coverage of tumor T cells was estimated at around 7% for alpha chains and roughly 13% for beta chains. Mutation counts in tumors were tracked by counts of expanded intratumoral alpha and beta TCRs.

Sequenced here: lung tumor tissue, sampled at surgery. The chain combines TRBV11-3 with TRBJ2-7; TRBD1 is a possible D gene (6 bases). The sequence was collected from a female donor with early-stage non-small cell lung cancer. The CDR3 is CASSPPDSYEQYF. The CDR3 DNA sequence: TGTGCCAGCAGCCCGCCGGACAGCTACGAGCAGTACTTC.